Presented here are 2 T cell receptor beta chains from one specimen sequenced in a study of CD8+ T cells in alopecia areata. Reverse transcribed after extraction, RNA yielded cDNA as the sequencing template. Using immunoSEQ multiplex PCR, the repertoire was profiled, and TCRdb retains in-frame clones only, with some absent. The sample has over 100,000 clones, none seen only once; the top ten hold around a fifth. Sequences were obtained from lesional skin. These receptors were collected from a C3H/HeJ mouse with alopecia areata. The mice in this strain carry MHC haplotype H2-k.

The table lists this clone with many counts. The listed genes are named as in mouse. The observed sequence ends 4 residues before the CDR3 terminus, with the missing tail filled in from the germline J gene. The rearrangement uses TRBV13-3 and TRBJ2-7; no reliable D call. The CDR3 length is 13 residues. CDR1 is NNHDY, CDR2 SYVADS, per germline. The CDR3 bases that were read are TGTGCCAGCAGTGATCAGGAGGTATAT. Amino acids: CASSDQEVY. The entire CDR3 reads CASSDQEVYEQYF.

Points on this clone: Gene names refer to mouse genes. The read halts 4 residues ahead of the CDR3 end, with the missing end drawn from the germline J gene. The V gene is TRBV19, the J gene TRBJ1-1; D may be TRBD1 (5 bases). CDR1 FNHDT and CDR2 SITEND come from the germline V gene (reference sequence). The CDR3 has 12 amino acids. V lost 6 bases to trimming and J lost 0 bases, with 6 bases between them. The DNA read from the CDR3 is TGTGCCAGCAAGGGACAGAACACA. It yields the protein CASKGQNT. In full, the CDR3 reads CASKGQNTEVFF.